The rows below give T cell receptor beta chains drawn from one sample of a study of T cell repertoires in ileal Crohn's disease. Assay used: immunoSEQ multiplex PCR; TCRdb lists only in-frame clones, some missing. The sample has roughly 9,100 clones, approximately 80% seen once; the top ten hold 9.5% to 15%. Sequencing used ileal tissue. All receptors come from an adult with Crohn's disease. Both conserved end residues are part of each CDR3. The D gene is left open where the match is weak. Where a row states a size, it is once, few, many or the class of an expanded clone; other rows omit it.

D gene: NA
V gene: TRBV6-1
clone size: NA
J gene: TRBJ1-2
CDR3 DNA: TGTGCCAGCACCCCGGGCGCCGCAAGGGGCTACACCTTC
CDR3 protein: CASTPGAARGYTF

D gene: NA
V gene: TRBV7-6
clone size: once
J gene: TRBJ2-3
CDR3 DNA: TGTGCCAGCAGCTACTCCGGGGCCGGTAACACAGATACGCAGTATTTT
CDR3 protein: CASSYSGAGNTDTQYF

D gene: NA
V gene: TRBV7-9
clone size: NA
J gene: TRBJ2-7
CDR3 DNA: TGTGCCAGCAGCTTAGTCGGCGGAGGGGCCTACGAGCAGTACTTC
CDR3 protein: CASSLVGGGAYEQYF

D gene: TRBD1
V gene: TRBV30
clone size: NA
J gene: TRBJ2-3
CDR3 DNA: TGTGCCTGGGCCGGGACAGCAGATTCTTATACGCAGTATTTT
CDR3 protein: CAWAGTADSYTQYF

D gene: NA
V gene: TRBV21-1
clone size: NA
J gene: TRBJ2-1
CDR3 DNA: TGTGCCAGCAGCAAGTCGACTAGCGGGGGCTACAATGAGCAGTTCTTC
CDR3 protein: CASSKSTSGGYNEQFF

D gene: TRBD2
V gene: TRBV4-3
clone size: NA
J gene: TRBJ2-6
CDR3 DNA: TGCGCCAGCAGCCAAGCTTACTACGGTACTAGCGGGAGCGGTGGGGCCAACGTCCTGACTTTC
CDR3 protein: CASSQAYYGTSGSGGANVLTF

D gene: NA
V gene: TRBV7-2
clone size: NA
J gene: TRBJ2-7
CDR3 DNA: TGTGCCAGCACCGGGCTCTCCTACGAGCAGTACTTC
CDR3 protein: CASTGLSYEQYF

D gene: NA
V gene: TRBV27
clone size: NA
J gene: TRBJ2-6
CDR3 DNA: TGTGCCAGCAGTGGGAAATCTGGGGCCAACGTCCTGACTTTC
CDR3 protein: CASSGKSGANVLTF

D gene: NA
V gene: TRBV19
clone size: NA
J gene: TRBJ1-5
CDR3 DNA: TGTGCCAGTACCACACAAGGCAATCAGCCCCAGCATTTT
CDR3 protein: CASTTQGNQPQHF

D gene: NA
V gene: TRBV4-2
clone size: NA
J gene: TRBJ2-5
CDR3 DNA: TGTGCCAGCAGCCAAGGGAGGGGGGACAGCCAAGAGACCCAGTACTTC
CDR3 protein: CASSQGRGDSQETQYF

D gene: NA
V gene: TRBV18
clone size: once
J gene: TRBJ1-3
CDR3 DNA: TGTGCCAGCTCACAAGGGGCAGATGGAAACACCATATATTTT
CDR3 protein: CASSQGADGNTIYF

D gene: NA
V gene: TRBV7-8
clone size: NA
J gene: TRBJ1-2
CDR3 DNA: TGTGCCAGCAGCTCTCCGGGGGCGGGTCGCTATGGCTACACCTTC
CDR3 protein: CASSSPGAGRYGYTF

D gene: TRBD2
V gene: TRBV27
clone size: NA
J gene: TRBJ2-2
CDR3 DNA: TGTGCCAGCCTCGGACTAGCTCGATCCGGGGAGCTGTTTTTT
CDR3 protein: CASLGLARSGELFF

D gene: TRBD2
V gene: TRBV30
clone size: NA
J gene: TRBJ2-7
CDR3 DNA: TGTGCCTGGGCCAGGACTAGCGGGAAATACGAGCAGTACTTC
CDR3 protein: CAWARTSGKYEQYF

D gene: NA
V gene: TRBV2
clone size: few
J gene: TRBJ2-1
CDR3 DNA: TGTGCCAGCAGCCGGGACTCCTACAATGAGCAGTTCTTC
CDR3 protein: CASSRDSYNEQFF

D gene: TRBD1
V gene: TRBV30
clone size: NA
J gene: TRBJ2-3
CDR3 DNA: TGTGCCTGGAGTGACCGCCTGGGGACAGGGAAAGATACGCAGTATTTT
CDR3 protein: CAWSDRLGTGKDTQYF

D gene: TRBD2
V gene: TRBV9
clone size: NA
J gene: TRBJ2-7
CDR3 DNA: TGTGCCAGCAGCGCGGGGACTAGCGGACTCTACGAGCAGTACTTC
CDR3 protein: CASSAGTSGLYEQYF

D gene: TRBD1
V gene: TRBV2
clone size: NA
J gene: TRBJ2-5
CDR3 DNA: TGTGCCAGCAGTGAGGGACCGGGACAGGGCAGACAAGAGACCCAGTACTTC
CDR3 protein: CASSEGPGQGRQETQYF

D gene: NA
V gene: TRBV25-1
clone size: NA
J gene: TRBJ1-3
CDR3 DNA: TGTGCCAGCTCTGGAAACACCATATATTTT
CDR3 protein: CASSGNTIYF

D gene: NA
V gene: TRBV11-3
clone size: NA
J gene: TRBJ2-5
CDR3 DNA: TGTGCCAGCAGCTCGTCCCGCGGACGCGGCCAAGAGACCCAGTACTTC
CDR3 protein: CASSSSRGRGQETQYF

D gene: NA
V gene: TRBV11-2
clone size: NA
J gene: TRBJ1-1
CDR3 DNA: TGTGCCAGCAGCTTAGGTAGTTTTACAGAGAACACTGAAGCTTTCTTT
CDR3 protein: CASSLGSFTENTEAFF

D gene: NA
V gene: TRBV7-3
clone size: NA
J gene: TRBJ2-1
CDR3 DNA: TGTGCCAGCAGCTTAAACGCTAACTTGGGGCAAGGGAATGAGCAGTTCTTC
CDR3 protein: CASSLNANLGQGNEQFF

D gene: TRBD2
V gene: TRBV9
clone size: NA
J gene: TRBJ2-3
CDR3 DNA: TGTGCCAGCAGCGTAGGACTAGCGGGAGGGCCTCTAGTAGATACGCAGTATTTT
CDR3 protein: CASSVGLAGGPLVDTQYF

D gene: NA
V gene: TRBV29-1
clone size: NA
J gene: TRBJ2-3
CDR3 DNA: TGCAGCGTCCTGGGGAGTTCAGATACGCAGTATTTT
CDR3 protein: CSVLGSSDTQYF

D gene: NA
V gene: TRBV7-2
clone size: NA
J gene: TRBJ2-5
CDR3 DNA: TGTGCCAGCAGCTTAACTGTTGGCAGGGAGGAGACCCAGTACTTC
CDR3 protein: CASSLTVGREETQYF

D gene: NA
V gene: TRBV5-5
clone size: NA
J gene: TRBJ2-7
CDR3 DNA: TGTGCCAGCAGCTTGGCCGGGGGCATGGGGGGCGAGCAGTACTTC
CDR3 protein: CASSLAGGMGGEQYF

D gene: NA
V gene: TRBV19
clone size: NA
J gene: TRBJ1-5
CDR3 DNA: TGTGCCAGTAGTATACGCGGCAGTAATTACAATCAGCCCCAGCATTTT
CDR3 protein: CASSIRGSNYNQPQHF

D gene: NA
V gene: TRBV5-5
clone size: NA
J gene: TRBJ2-3
CDR3 DNA: TGTGCCAGCAGCCCCCCCGCACTAGAGACGACTGATACGCAGTATTTT
CDR3 protein: CASSPPALETTDTQYF

D gene: NA
V gene: TRBV28
clone size: NA
J gene: TRBJ1-5
CDR3 DNA: TGTGCCAGCAGCCCCAAAACAGGGACGGGCAATCAGCCCCAGCATTTT
CDR3 protein: CASSPKTGTGNQPQHF

D gene: NA
V gene: TRBV28
clone size: once
J gene: TRBJ2-7
CDR3 DNA: TGTGCCAGCAGTTACTATTACGGGTACGAGCAGTACTTC
CDR3 protein: CASSYYYGYEQYF

D gene: TRBD2
V gene: TRBV10-1
clone size: NA
J gene: TRBJ2-3
CDR3 DNA: TGCGCCAGCAGTTCCACGACTAGCGGGAGAATGGATACGCAGTATTTT
CDR3 protein: CASSSTTSGRMDTQYF

D gene: NA
V gene: TRBV11-1
clone size: NA
J gene: TRBJ1-1
CDR3 DNA: TGTGCCAGCAGCGATAGGAGGCAGATGAACACTGAAGCTTTCTTT
CDR3 protein: CASSDRRQMNTEAFF

D gene: NA
V gene: TRBV5-4
clone size: NA
J gene: TRBJ2-7
CDR3 DNA: TGTGCCAGCAGCTTGCCCCTTGGAGGGAGGAACAACGAGCAGTACTTC
CDR3 protein: CASSLPLGGRNNEQYF

D gene: TRBD1
V gene: TRBV6-5
clone size: few
J gene: TRBJ1-1
CDR3 DNA: TGTGCCAGCAGGGAACAGGGGTCGAACACTGAAGCTTTCTTT
CDR3 protein: CASREQGSNTEAFF

D gene: NA
V gene: TRBV10-3
clone size: NA
J gene: TRBJ2-2
CDR3 DNA: TGTGCCATCAGTGGGGGTTTCGGGTACGAGACCGGGGAGCTGTTTTTT
CDR3 protein: CAISGGFGYETGELFF

D gene: NA
V gene: TRBV5-1
clone size: NA
J gene: TRBJ2-5
CDR3 DNA: TGCGCCAGCAGGTTGACAACCAAAGAGACCCAGTACTTC
CDR3 protein: CASRLTTKETQYF

D gene: TRBD1
V gene: TRBV15
clone size: NA
J gene: TRBJ2-2
CDR3 DNA: TGTGCCACCAGCAGCGACGGGACAGTCACCGGGGAGCTGTTTTTT
CDR3 protein: CATSSDGTVTGELFF

D gene: TRBD2
V gene: TRBV5-4
clone size: NA
J gene: TRBJ2-3
CDR3 DNA: TGTGCCAGCAGCCTAAGAAGGGCTAGCGGGAGGGTAGATACGCAGTATTTT
CDR3 protein: CASSLRRASGRVDTQYF

D gene: TRBD2
V gene: TRBV11-2
clone size: NA
J gene: TRBJ2-1
CDR3 DNA: TGTGCCAGCAGCTTAGGGGTCCAGAGCGGGAGTGTTGAGCAGTTCTTC
CDR3 protein: CASSLGVQSGSVEQFF

D gene: NA
V gene: TRBV9
clone size: NA
J gene: TRBJ1-2
CDR3 DNA: TGTGCCAGCAGCGTAGGGGCAGCCCGAACTAACTATGGCTACACCTTC
CDR3 protein: CASSVGAARTNYGYTF

D gene: NA
V gene: TRBV7-2
clone size: NA
J gene: TRBJ2-7
CDR3 DNA: TGTGCCAGCAGCTTATTGAGCAGCTCCTACGAGCAGTACTTC
CDR3 protein: CASSLLSSSYEQYF